The 10 T cell receptor beta chains given below trace back to one sample, sequenced in a study of early T cells in non-severe SARS-CoV-2 infection. In TCRdb, the 5' RACE reads were re-called with MiXCR into one record per CDR3 protein. The repertoire consists of around 77,000 distinct CDR3 sequences, with about 5% occurring once and the leading ten covering around 7.3%. The sequenced sample was whole blood, obtained at baseline. The receptors here all came from an adult who was a healthcare worker with PCR-confirmed SARS-CoV-2 infection or an uninfected control (not recorded which).

The rearrangement uses TRBV4-1 and TRBJ2-4; 11 bases align to TRBD1. The junction had 7 bases not matched to a gene; V was cut back by 0 bases and J by 6 bases. The germline V gene has CDR1 MGHRA and CDR2 YSYEKL. CDR3 length: 17 amino acids. The CDR3 bases are TGCGCCAGCAGCCAAGATGGGACAGGGGGGGGTATAAACATTCAGTACTTC. It yields the protein CASSQDGTGGGINIQYF.

The V and J genes are TRBV5-5 and TRBJ2-7; 7 bases are a match to TRBD2. Losses at the gene ends were 4 bases for V and 0 bases for J; bases not matched to a gene: 10. Looked up from germline, CDR1 is SGHKS and CDR2 is YYEKEE (reference sequence). The CDR3 has 16 residues. The CDR3 sequence: CASSLRGGSHSYEQYF. DNA of the CDR3: TGTGCCAGCAGCCTTCGAGGCGGGAGCCACTCCTACGAGCAGTACTTC.

The chain uses TRBV5-6 and TRBJ2-7; 14 nucleotides align to TRBD2. The CDR3 has 17 amino acids. CDR1 and CDR2 (germline): SGHDT, YYEEEE. V lost 0 bases, J lost 6 bases, and 8 bases stayed unmatched. The CDR3 bases are TGTGCCAGCAGCTTGGGGCCCCCGACTAGCGGGAGGGCCGAGCAGTACTTC. This gives the protein CASSLGPPTSGRAEQYF.

The chain has TRBV11-2 and TRBJ1-2; D may be TRBD1 (6 bases). V lost 7 bases and J lost 4, with 13 bases in between. This CDR3 is built from 13 residues. Germline CDR1 reads SGHAT; CDR2 reads FQNNGV. CDR3 protein: CASNLDRTYGYTF. The CDR3 DNA reads TGTGCCAGCAACCTGGACAGAACCTATGGCTACACCTTC.

This clonotype appeared many times. This chain connects TRBV27 to TRBJ1-1; a possible D gene is TRBD1 (6 bases). The CDR3 is 13 residues long. V was pared by 6 bases and J by 4 bases, with 12 bases between. CDR1 is MNHEY and CDR2 is SMNVEV in the germline V gene (reference sequence). The CDR3 loop reads CASRRRGRTEAFF. The CDR3 DNA reads TGTGCCAGCAGACGCAGGGGCCGCACTGAAGCTTTCTTT.

This clonotype has just a few counts. V usage is TRBV4-2 and J usage is TRBJ2-3, with a weak D call TRBD2 (6 bases). Trimming shortened V by 0 bases and J by 5 bases, and 15 bases separated the two germline ends. CDR3 length: 16 residues. Germline V gives CDR1 LGHNA, CDR2 YNFKEQ. The CDR3 region has the DNA TGTGCCAGCAGCCAAGATTTGACGGGAGCAGGAGATACGCAGTATTTT. It encodes CASSQDLTGAGDTQYF.

There are many counts of this clonotype. The chain uses TRBV27 and TRBJ1-2; D not certain. This CDR3 comprises 13 residues. Trimming shortened V by 3 bases and J by 3 bases, and 8 bases separated the two germline ends. Germline V gene data show CDR1 as MNHEY and CDR2 as SMNVEV (reference sequence). CDR3 nucleotide sequence: TGTGCCAGCAGTTTGGGCCAGCACTATGGCTACACCTTC. This encodes CASSLGQHYGYTF.

This clonotype was recorded at least ten times. This chain uses TRBV6-5 with TRBJ2-7, with TRBD1 identical over 8 bases. The V gene end was trimmed by 10 bases and the J gene end by 0 bases; junction bases not matched to a gene: 11. The length of the CDR3 is 15 residues. CDR1 MNHEY and CDR2 SVGAGI come from the germline V gene. The CDR3 loop is CANLRGQGYSYEQYF. The CDR3 DNA sequence: TGTGCCAACCTACGCGGACAGGGTTACTCCTACGAGCAGTACTTC.

This clonotype was counted many times. CDR3 DNA: TGCGCCAGCAAAGTGGGAGTGAATTACAATGAGCAGTTCTTC. This sequence encodes CASKVGVNYNEQFF. The V and J genes are TRBV10-2 and TRBJ2-1; possibly TRBD2 for D (5 bases). V was cut by 7 bases and J by 4 bases, with 14 bases left in between. The germline gives CDR1 WSHSY, CDR2 SAAADI. The CDR3 is 14 residues long.

This sequence joins TRBV20-1 and TRBJ2-7; possibly TRBD1 for D (5 bases). This CDR3 is built from 13 residues. CDR1 and CDR2 from the germline V gene are DFQATT and SNEGSKA (reference sequence). V dropped 1 base and J dropped 4 bases, with 11 bases sitting between them. The CDR3 sequence is CSARGQPRYEQYF. The CDR3, as DNA: TGCAGTGCTAGAGGACAGCCGAGGTACGAGCAGTACTTC.